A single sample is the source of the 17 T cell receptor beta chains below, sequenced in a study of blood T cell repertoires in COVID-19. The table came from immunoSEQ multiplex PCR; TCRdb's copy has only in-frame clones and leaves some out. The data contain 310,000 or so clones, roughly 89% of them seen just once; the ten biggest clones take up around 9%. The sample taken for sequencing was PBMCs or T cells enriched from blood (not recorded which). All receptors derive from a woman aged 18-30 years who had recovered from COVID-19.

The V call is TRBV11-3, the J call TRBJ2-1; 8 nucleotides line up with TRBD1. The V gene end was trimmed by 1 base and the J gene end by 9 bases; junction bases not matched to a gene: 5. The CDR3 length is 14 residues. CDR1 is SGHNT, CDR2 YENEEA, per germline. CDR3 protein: CASSLGQGAGEQFF. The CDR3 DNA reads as TGTGCCAGCAGCTTAGGTCAGGGGGCGGGTGAGCAGTTCTTC.

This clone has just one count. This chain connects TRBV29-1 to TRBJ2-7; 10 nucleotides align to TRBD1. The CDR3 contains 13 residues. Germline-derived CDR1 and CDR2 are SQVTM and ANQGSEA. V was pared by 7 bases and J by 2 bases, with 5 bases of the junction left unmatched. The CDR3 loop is CSGTGTGAYEQYF. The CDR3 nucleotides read TGCAGCGGGACCGGGACAGGGGCCTACGAGCAGTACTTC.

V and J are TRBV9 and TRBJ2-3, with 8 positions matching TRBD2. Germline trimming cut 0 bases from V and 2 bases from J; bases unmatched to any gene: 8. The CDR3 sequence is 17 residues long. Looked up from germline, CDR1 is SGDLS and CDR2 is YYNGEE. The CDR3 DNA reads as TGTGCCAGCAGCGTAGGGGCGGTAGCGGGGCACACAGATACGCAGTATTTT. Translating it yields CASSVGAVAGHTDTQYF.

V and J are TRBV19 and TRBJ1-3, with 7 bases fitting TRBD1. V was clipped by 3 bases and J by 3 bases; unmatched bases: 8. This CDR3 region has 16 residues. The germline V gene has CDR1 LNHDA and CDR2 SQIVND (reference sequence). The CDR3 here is CASSIGTDYDGNTIYF. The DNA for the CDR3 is TGTGCCAGTAGTATCGGGACAGATTATGATGGAAACACCATATATTTT.

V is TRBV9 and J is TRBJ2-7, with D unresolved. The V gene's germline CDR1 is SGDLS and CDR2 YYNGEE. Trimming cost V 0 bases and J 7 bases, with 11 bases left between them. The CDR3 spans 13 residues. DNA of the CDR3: TGTGCCAGCAGCGTAGATTTAGCAACAGAGCAGTACTTC. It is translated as CASSVDLATEQYF.

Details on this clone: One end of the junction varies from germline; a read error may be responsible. The CDR3 DNA reads as TGCGCCAGCATTGAGCGGGAGCGGTACAATGAGCAGTTCTTC. Translation: CASIERERYNEQFF. The rearrangement links TRBV10-2 to TRBJ2-1; 8 nucleotides agree with TRBD2. CDR3 length: 14 amino acids. From germline, CDR1 is WSHSY and CDR2 SAAADI.

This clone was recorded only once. CDR3 residues: CSASGRKRYTF. For the CDR3, the DNA is TGCAGTGCTAGTGGACGGAAGCGTTACACCTTC. The rearrangement uses TRBV20-1 and TRBJ1-2, with D hard to call. Germline V lookup: CDR1 DFQATT, CDR2 SNEGSKA (reference sequence). The CDR3 runs to 11 residues. Trimming stripped 3 bases from V and 11 bases from J, with 13 bases between.

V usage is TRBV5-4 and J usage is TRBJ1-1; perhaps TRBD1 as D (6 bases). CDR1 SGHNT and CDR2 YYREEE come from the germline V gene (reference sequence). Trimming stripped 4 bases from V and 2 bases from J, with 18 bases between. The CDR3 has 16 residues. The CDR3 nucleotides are TGTGCCAGCAGCGCAGGAATACAGGGAGCCAACACTGAAGCTTTCTTT. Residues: CASSAGIQGANTEAFF.

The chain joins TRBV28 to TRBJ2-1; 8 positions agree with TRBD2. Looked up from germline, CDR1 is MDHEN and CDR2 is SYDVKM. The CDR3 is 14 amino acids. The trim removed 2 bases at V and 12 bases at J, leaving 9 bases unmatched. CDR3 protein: CASSLLAGVVAQFF. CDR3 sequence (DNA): TGTGCCAGCAGTTTACTAGCGGGTGTCGTAGCGCAGTTCTTC.

The CDR3 nucleotides read TGCAGCGTTGAGGGACAGAGGCCTCCCTCTAACTATGGCTACACCTTC. Residues: CSVEGQRPPSNYGYTF. The rearrangement links TRBV29-1 to TRBJ1-2; 7 nucleotides match TRBD1. Looked up from germline, CDR1 is SQVTM and CDR2 is ANQGSEA. This CDR3 contains 16 residues. J was trimmed by 0 bases and V by 3 bases; bases with no gene match: 10.

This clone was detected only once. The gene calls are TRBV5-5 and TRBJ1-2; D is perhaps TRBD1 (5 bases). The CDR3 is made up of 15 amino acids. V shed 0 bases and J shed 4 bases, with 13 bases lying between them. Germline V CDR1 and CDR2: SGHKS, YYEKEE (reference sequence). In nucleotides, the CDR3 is TGTGCCAGCAGCTTGGACGGGGGGAACCCCTATGGCTACACCTTC. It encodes CASSLDGGNPYGYTF.

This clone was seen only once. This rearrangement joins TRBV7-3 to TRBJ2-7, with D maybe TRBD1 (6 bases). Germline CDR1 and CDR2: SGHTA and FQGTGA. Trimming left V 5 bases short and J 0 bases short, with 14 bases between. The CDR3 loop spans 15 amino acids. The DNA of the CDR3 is TGTGCCAGCAGCCGAGATGGGGGCCTCTCCTACGAGCAGTACTTC. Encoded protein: CASSRDGGLSYEQYF.

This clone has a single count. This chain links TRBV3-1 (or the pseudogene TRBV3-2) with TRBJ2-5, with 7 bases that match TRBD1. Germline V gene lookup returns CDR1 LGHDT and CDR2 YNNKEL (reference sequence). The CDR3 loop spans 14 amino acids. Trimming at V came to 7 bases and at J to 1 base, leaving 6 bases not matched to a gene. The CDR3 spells CASNRGVFQETQYF. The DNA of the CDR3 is TGTGCCAGCAACAGGGGCGTTTTCCAAGAGACCCAGTACTTC.

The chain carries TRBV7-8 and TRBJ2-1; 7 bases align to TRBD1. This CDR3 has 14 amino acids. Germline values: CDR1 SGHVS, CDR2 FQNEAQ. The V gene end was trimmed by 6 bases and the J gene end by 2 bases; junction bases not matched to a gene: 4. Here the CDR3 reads CASRRTGTYNEQFF. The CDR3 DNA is TGTGCCAGCAGGAGGACAGGTACCTACAATGAGCAGTTCTTC.

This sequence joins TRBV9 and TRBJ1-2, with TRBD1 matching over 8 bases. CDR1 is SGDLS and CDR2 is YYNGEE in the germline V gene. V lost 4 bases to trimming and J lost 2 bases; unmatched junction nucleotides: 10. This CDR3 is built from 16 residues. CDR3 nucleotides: TGTGCCAGCAGCCTTTTCGGACAGGGCATCAACTATGGCTACACCTTC. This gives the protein CASSLFGQGINYGYTF.

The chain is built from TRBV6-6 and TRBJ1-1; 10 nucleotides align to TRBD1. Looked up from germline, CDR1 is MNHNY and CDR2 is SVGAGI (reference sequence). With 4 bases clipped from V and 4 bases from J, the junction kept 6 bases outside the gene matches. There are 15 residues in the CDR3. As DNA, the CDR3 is TGTGCCAGCAGTTGGGCGGACAGGGGGATCACTGAAGCTTTCTTT. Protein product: CASSWADRGITEAFF.

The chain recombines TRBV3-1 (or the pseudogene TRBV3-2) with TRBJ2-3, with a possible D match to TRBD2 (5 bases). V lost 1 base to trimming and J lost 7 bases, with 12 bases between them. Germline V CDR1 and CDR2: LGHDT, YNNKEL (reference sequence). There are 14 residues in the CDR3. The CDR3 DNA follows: TGTGCCAGCAGCCAAGGGACTCTGGGAAATACGCAGTATTTT. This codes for CASSQGTLGNTQYF.